This is a list of T cell receptor beta chains from one sample in a study of human T cells and chemical hapten exposure. TCRdb redid the calling of the RACE reads with MiXCR, one entry per CDR3 protein. The sample holds approximately 110,000 distinct CDR3 sequences, about a tenth seen once. The source material was whole blood, sampled in connection with sensitization to the hapten diphenylcyclopropenone (DPC). These receptors were taken from a middle-aged woman with alopecia areata. Some clones in this sample may be carry-over from other donors' samples. The conserved cysteine and the conserved F or W are not part of the CDR3 here. The order of the fields is CDR3 length, V gene, CDR3 protein.

length: 12
V: TRBV3-1
CDR3: ASSQGLADYEQY

length: 14
V: TRBV4-2
CDR3: ASSQVRQGVQNIQY

length: 17
V: TRBV7-6
CDR3: ASSSVRGTGAPFYLQQY

length: 13
V: TRBV21-1
CDR3: ASSRRTSGGTEQY

length: 13
V: TRBV20-1
CDR3: SALRRTGMIGELF

length: 13
V: TRBV5-1
CDR3: ASSPQPSSYNEQF

length: 13
V: TRBV29-1
CDR3: SVGQGALNTGELF

length: 9
V: TRBV3-1
CDR3: ASSQGDEQY

length: 13
V: TRBV28
CDR3: ASSFGSGVGDTQY

length: 11
V: TRBV4-1
CDR3: ASSQVGEETQY

length: 13
V: TRBV3-2
CDR3: ASSQRPGMNTEAF

length: 11
V: TRBV7-2
CDR3: ASSSSRAYEQY

length: 9
V: TRBV10-2
CDR3: ASKGTDTQY

length: 13
V: TRBV6-2/TRBV6-3
CDR3: ASSLPGQRDEKLF

length: 16
V: TRBV27
CDR3: ASSLYYAGQQGNSPLH

length: 12
V: TRBV7-9
CDR3: ASSPLRGAGGYT

length: 12
V: TRBV20-1
CDR3: SAWTGSPVYEQF

length: 14
V: TRBV12-3/TRBV12-4
CDR3: ASSSPPSGGRNEQF

length: 15
V: TRBV20-1
CDR3: SEGTGTSGGALETQY

length: 12
V: TRBV6-5
CDR3: ASSWTGGTGELF

length: 16
V: TRBV7-8
CDR3: ASSLKPLVLGSYNEQF

length: 12
V: TRBV29-1
CDR3: SGWSSGGPETQY

length: 10
V: TRBV28
CDR3: ASTLGTYEQY

length: 13
V: TRBV24-1
CDR3: ATSTSGGTNYGYT

length: 12
V: TRBV18
CDR3: ASSPQAGGNEQF

length: 9
V: TRBV6-4
CDR3: ASRANTEAF

length: 16
V: TRBV20-1
CDR3: SASPSTPGDLLRNEQF

length: 13
V: TRBV7-2
CDR3: ASSLRDRGPETQY

length: 13
V: TRBV11-2
CDR3: ASSFRGGNSDTQY

length: 13
V: TRBV6-6
CDR3: ASSAPGQNNEKLF

length: 13
V: TRBV18
CDR3: ASSPGERPYNEQF

length: 11
V: TRBV7-9
CDR3: ASSLGGSYGYT

length: 13
V: TRBV18
CDR3: ASSPLAGRSYEQY

length: 17
V: TRBV4-3
CDR3: ASSQDRGSGAPNTGEPF

length: 13
V: TRBV5-6
CDR3: ASSPVINGDSPLH

length: 13
V: TRBV18
CDR3: ASSRASGTGSPAF

length: 11
V: TRBV5-5
CDR3: ASSLTGRTEAF

length: 13
V: TRBV19
CDR3: ASSIFAGADQPQH

length: 13
V: TRBV30
CDR3: ARPPEISGANVLT

length: 11
V: TRBV7-2
CDR3: ASSYARGDEQF

length: 11
V: TRBV20-1
CDR3: SATTSGEETQY

length: 16
V: TRBV7-2
CDR3: ASSRDRGFGGTYNEQF

length: 8
V: TRBV2
CDR3: ASGSGTQH

length: 11
V: TRBV7-9
CDR3: ASSLRGQETQY

length: 12
V: TRBV12-3/TRBV12-4
CDR3: ASRIGTDNSPLH

length: 10
V: TRBV10-3
CDR3: AITSQGDGYT

length: 13
V: TRBV12-3/TRBV12-4
CDR3: ASSQWTGWGYEQY

length: 14
V: TRBV29-1
CDR3: SAKLSGDLGTGELF

length: 15
V: TRBV6-5
CDR3: ASRTDRGVFGTGELF

length: 15
V: TRBV5-5
CDR3: ASSLEGRRNSGNTIY

length: 14
V: TRBV7-9
CDR3: ASSLGQGKNTGELF

length: 13
V: TRBV5-5
CDR3: ASSLQGGTSYEQY

length: 13
V: TRBV7-9
CDR3: ASSPDQAGQDTQY

length: 11
V: TRBV18
CDR3: ASSPPAGSEQY

length: 12
V: TRBV11-2
CDR3: ASSRIQGDTEAF

length: 12
V: TRBV6-2/TRBV6-3
CDR3: ASSYGIKNYGYT

length: 12
V: TRBV11-2
CDR3: ASTQLGSVYGYT

length: 12
V: TRBV19
CDR3: ASSIASGTGELF

length: 10
V: TRBV20-1
CDR3: SARGQDEKLF

length: 11
V: TRBV27
CDR3: ASSPGWAYEQY